This T cell receptor beta chain is from a study of blood T cells in healthy people across ages. This clonotype was detected only a few times. With each sample, at least 5 micrograms of total RNA were extracted. For the second PCR, which ran for roughly 6 to 12 cycles, a sample-barcoded 5' primer and a J-beta primer mix were used. A tag from a template-switch adaptor with 12 random nucleotides marked each cDNA molecule. One entry per CDR3 protein results from TCRdb running MiXCR on the 5' RACE reads. The sample records roughly 1,000,000 distinct CDR3 sequences, 20% to 25% being singletons. The CDR3 has 15 residues. The germline CDR1 and CDR2 sequences are SGDLS and YYNGEE. These data also formed part of another study, on T cells of mothers and their children. That source notes: Samples came from a few healthy Caucasian mothers and their six children.

This sequence originates from a girl aged 2 to 10 in good health. Material: blood. J is TRBJ2-1 and V is TRBV9; 14 positions agree with TRBD2. The end of the DNA is better explained by TRBJ2-7, so the J call may be wrong. The CDR3 here is CASSEGLAGVLEQYF. The CDR3 DNA sequence: TGTGCCAGCAGCGAGGGACTAGCGGGAGTTCTCGAGCAGTACTTC.